This T cell receptor (beta chain) was recovered during a study of tumor-infiltrating lymphocytes in oesophageal squamous cell carcinoma. The CDR3 spans 18 residues. The germline CDR1 and CDR2 sequences are SGHTA and FQGNSA. TCRdb fed the PCR reads into MiXCR, producing one record per CDR3 protein. The sample contains 15,000 to 25,000 distinct CDR3 sequences, roughly 40% of which appear only once. Sequencing was carried out using esophageal tumor tissue. The clonotype originates from a male donor with esophageal squamous cell carcinoma. The chain links TRBV7-2 to TRBJ1-1; TRBD1 aligns across 9 bases. The DNA end is a closer match to TRBJ2-3, so the J assignment may be wrong. The CDR3, as DNA: TGTGCCAGCAGCTTAGGCCCGGGAGCAGGGACAGGGATAGATACGCAGTATTTT. Translation gives CASSLGPGAGTGIDTQYF.